Listed below are T cell receptor beta chains from one sample, sequenced in a study of blood T cell repertoires in COVID-19. The protocol was immunoSEQ multiplex PCR, while the TCRdb copy is restricted to in-frame clones and leaves out a portion. The sample carries approximately 500,000 clones, 85% to 90% recorded once. The sequenced sample consisted of peripheral blood. These receptors all come from a woman aged 50 to 65 with COVID-19, enrolled during active disease. Each CDR3 is given with its conserved first and last residue. D genes are given only for firm matches. Only part of the rows carry a size: once, few, many, or a class if the clone is expanded.

j_call: TRBJ2-1
clone_size: NA
d_call: TRBD1
v_call: TRBV19
cdr3_nt: TGTGCCAGTAGGGGACAGGGGATGAGTGAGCAGTTCTTC
cdr3_aa: CASRGQGMSEQFF

j_call: TRBJ2-2
clone_size: NA
d_call: NA
v_call: TRBV9
cdr3_nt: TGTGCCAGCAGCGTAGGAGGAGGGACGAACACCGGGGAGCTGTTTTTT
cdr3_aa: CASSVGGGTNTGELFF

j_call: TRBJ2-4
clone_size: NA
d_call: NA
v_call: TRBV2
cdr3_nt: TGTGCCGGCCTCGAAGGGGCGAACATTCAGTACTTC
cdr3_aa: CAGLEGANIQYF

j_call: TRBJ2-5
clone_size: NA
d_call: TRBD2
v_call: TRBV4-1
cdr3_nt: TGCGCCAGCAGCCAAGATAGGCTAGCGGGGGGGCAGGAGACCCAGTACTTC
cdr3_aa: CASSQDRLAGGQETQYF

j_call: TRBJ2-6
clone_size: NA
d_call: NA
v_call: TRBV19
cdr3_nt: TGTGCCAGTAGTATAGGGCCCTCGGACTCCTCTGGGGCCAACGTCCTGACTTTC
cdr3_aa: CASSIGPSDSSGANVLTF

j_call: TRBJ1-1
clone_size: NA
d_call: NA
v_call: TRBV19
cdr3_nt: TGTGCCAGTAGTATAGACCTTTGGGCCGTGAACACTGAAGCTTTCTTT
cdr3_aa: CASSIDLWAVNTEAFF

j_call: TRBJ1-2
clone_size: NA
d_call: NA
v_call: TRBV6-5
cdr3_nt: TGTGCCAGTATCCAGGGTAATGGCTACACCTTC
cdr3_aa: CASIQGNGYTF

j_call: TRBJ2-5
clone_size: NA
d_call: TRBD2
v_call: TRBV5-1
cdr3_nt: TGCGCCAGCAGCTTGGAATTCGGCGGGGGGGCAGAGACCCAGTACTTC
cdr3_aa: CASSLEFGGGAETQYF

j_call: TRBJ1-1
clone_size: NA
d_call: NA
v_call: TRBV7-6
cdr3_nt: TGTGCCAGCAGCTCTCGCGGGAGAGCTGAAGCTTTCTTT
cdr3_aa: CASSSRGRAEAFF

j_call: TRBJ1-4
clone_size: NA
d_call: NA
v_call: TRBV3-1/TRBV3-2
cdr3_nt: TGTGCCAGCAGCCCCCGCGATTTGCGAGGGGGAAAACTGTTTTTT
cdr3_aa: CASSPRDLRGGKLFF

j_call: TRBJ2-2
clone_size: NA
d_call: TRBD2
v_call: TRBV2
cdr3_nt: TGTGCCAGCAGTCTACTGGGACTAGCGGACCTAAACACCGGGGAGCTGTTTTTT
cdr3_aa: CASSLLGLADLNTGELFF

j_call: TRBJ1-2
clone_size: few
d_call: TRBD1
v_call: TRBV18
cdr3_nt: TGTGCCAGCTCAAGGGACAGTGCTAACTATGGCTACACCTTC
cdr3_aa: CASSRDSANYGYTF

j_call: TRBJ1-1
clone_size: NA
d_call: NA
v_call: TRBV6-6
cdr3_nt: TGTGCCAGCAGGGCTTCGGAGGTGAACACTGAAGCTTTCTTT
cdr3_aa: CASRASEVNTEAFF

j_call: TRBJ2-7
clone_size: NA
d_call: TRBD1
v_call: TRBV28
cdr3_nt: TGTGCCAGCAGCCCTAGACCGGGACAGGGTTCCTACGAGCAGTACTTC
cdr3_aa: CASSPRPGQGSYEQYF

j_call: TRBJ1-1
clone_size: NA
d_call: TRBD1
v_call: TRBV28
cdr3_nt: TGTGCCAGCTATCGACCGGGACAGGGTGGGACTGAAGCTTTCTTT
cdr3_aa: CASYRPGQGGTEAFF

j_call: TRBJ2-3
clone_size: NA
d_call: TRBD2
v_call: TRBV27
cdr3_nt: TGTGCCAGCAGTTTCCGTGGGACTAGCGGGGGCACAGATACGCAGTATTTT
cdr3_aa: CASSFRGTSGGTDTQYF

j_call: TRBJ1-1
clone_size: NA
d_call: NA
v_call: TRBV30
cdr3_nt: TGTGCCTGGAGTTGGGTAGGGGCTAGGAATGCTTTCTTT
cdr3_aa: CAWSWVGARNAFF

j_call: TRBJ2-1
clone_size: NA
d_call: TRBD2
v_call: TRBV11-1
cdr3_nt: TGTGCCAGCAGCTTAGGAGGGAGGGATGAGCAGTTCTTC
cdr3_aa: CASSLGGRDEQFF

j_call: TRBJ1-5
clone_size: NA
d_call: NA
v_call: TRBV29-1
cdr3_nt: TGCAGCGTGCGGGAGGGCAGCAATCAGCCCCAGCATTTT
cdr3_aa: CSVREGSNQPQHF

j_call: TRBJ1-2
clone_size: few
d_call: NA
v_call: TRBV12-3/TRBV12-4
cdr3_nt: TGTGCCAGCAGTGGTGCAGCTAACTATGGCTACACCTTC
cdr3_aa: CASSGAANYGYTF

j_call: TRBJ2-7
clone_size: NA
d_call: NA
v_call: TRBV2
cdr3_nt: TGTGCCAGCAGTGAAATAGTCTACGAGCAGTACTTC
cdr3_aa: CASSEIVYEQYF

j_call: TRBJ2-7
clone_size: many
d_call: TRBD1
v_call: TRBV5-4
cdr3_nt: TGTGCCAGCAGCTTGGGGACAGGGGAGGGCGAGCAGTACTTC
cdr3_aa: CASSLGTGEGEQYF

j_call: TRBJ1-2
clone_size: NA
d_call: TRBD1
v_call: TRBV4-2
cdr3_nt: TGTGCCAGCAGCCCGCTCTCGGACAGGGCCTATGGCTACACCTTC
cdr3_aa: CASSPLSDRAYGYTF

j_call: TRBJ1-1
clone_size: NA
d_call: NA
v_call: TRBV5-4
cdr3_nt: TGTGCCAGCAGCTTCTCCGGGACGGAGGGGACTGAAGCTTTCTTT
cdr3_aa: CASSFSGTEGTEAFF

j_call: TRBJ1-2
clone_size: NA
d_call: TRBD1
v_call: TRBV30
cdr3_nt: TGTGCCTGGAGTCCAAGGGACAGGAGTGGGAACTATGGCTACACCTTC
cdr3_aa: CAWSPRDRSGNYGYTF

j_call: TRBJ2-7
clone_size: once
d_call: TRBD1
v_call: TRBV28
cdr3_nt: TGTGCCAGCAGCAGACACGGACAGGGGGGTAGCGGCTACGAGCAGTACTTC
cdr3_aa: CASSRHGQGGSGYEQYF

j_call: TRBJ2-3
clone_size: NA
d_call: TRBD1
v_call: TRBV12-5
cdr3_nt: TGTGCTAGTGGCCCACGCCTGACAGGGGTGGGGGATACGCAGTATTTT
cdr3_aa: CASGPRLTGVGDTQYF

j_call: TRBJ1-1
clone_size: NA
d_call: TRBD1
v_call: TRBV4-2
cdr3_nt: TGTGCCAGCAGCCAAGAACAGGGGGCGAGAAATGAAGCTTTCTTT
cdr3_aa: CASSQEQGARNEAFF

j_call: TRBJ1-1
clone_size: once
d_call: TRBD1
v_call: TRBV6-5
cdr3_nt: TGTGCCAGCAGGCCCGGGACAGGGGATACTGAAGCTTTCTTT
cdr3_aa: CASRPGTGDTEAFF

j_call: TRBJ2-5
clone_size: NA
d_call: NA
v_call: TRBV5-4
cdr3_nt: TGTGCCAGCAGCTTCCCGGACGGTCGGGGAGAGACCCAGTACTTC
cdr3_aa: CASSFPDGRGETQYF

j_call: TRBJ2-2
clone_size: NA
d_call: TRBD2
v_call: TRBV2
cdr3_nt: TGTGCCAGCAGTGAACCCACTAGCGGGGTTGGGGAGCTGTTTTTT
cdr3_aa: CASSEPTSGVGELFF

j_call: TRBJ1-2
clone_size: NA
d_call: NA
v_call: TRBV5-1
cdr3_nt: TGCGCCAGCAGCTTGGAGGGGTCTGGCTACACCTTC
cdr3_aa: CASSLEGSGYTF

j_call: TRBJ1-2
clone_size: NA
d_call: TRBD1
v_call: TRBV4-1
cdr3_nt: TGCGCCAGCAGCCAAGAAAGTGCGTCGAGACAGGGGAATGGCTACACCTTC
cdr3_aa: CASSQESASRQGNGYTF

j_call: TRBJ1-1
clone_size: NA
d_call: TRBD1
v_call: TRBV15
cdr3_nt: TGTGGTTATAAGGCAGGGGGGACGAACACTGAAGCTTTCTTT
cdr3_aa: CGYKAGGTNTEAFF

j_call: TRBJ1-3
clone_size: NA
d_call: NA
v_call: TRBV3-1/TRBV3-2
cdr3_nt: TGTGCCAGCAGCCATGACAGCCTCTCTGGAAACACCATATATTTT
cdr3_aa: CASSHDSLSGNTIYF

j_call: TRBJ2-1
clone_size: once
d_call: NA
v_call: TRBV29-1
cdr3_nt: TGCAGCGTTGAATGGGACATTATTGGTAATGAGCAGTTCTTC
cdr3_aa: CSVEWDIIGNEQFF

j_call: TRBJ2-1
clone_size: NA
d_call: TRBD2
v_call: TRBV25-1
cdr3_nt: TGTGCCAGCAGGGATATTAGCGGGGTCAATGAGCAGTTCTTC
cdr3_aa: CASRDISGVNEQFF

j_call: TRBJ2-2
clone_size: NA
d_call: TRBD1
v_call: TRBV12-3/TRBV12-4
cdr3_nt: TGTGCCAGCACCAAGGGGGCGGGCGGGGAGCTGTTTTTT
cdr3_aa: CASTKGAGGELFF

j_call: TRBJ2-4
clone_size: NA
d_call: TRBD1
v_call: TRBV5-1
cdr3_nt: TGCGCCAGCAGCTTACTACAGGGGGCCAAAAACATTCAGTACTTC
cdr3_aa: CASSLLQGAKNIQYF

j_call: TRBJ1-1
clone_size: NA
d_call: NA
v_call: TRBV27
cdr3_nt: TGTGCCAGCAGTGCTATGGGGCAAGGGGCAGGGACTGAAGCTTTCTTT
cdr3_aa: CASSAMGQGAGTEAFF

j_call: TRBJ1-1
clone_size: NA
d_call: NA
v_call: TRBV5-1
cdr3_nt: TGCGCCAGCAGCTTGGCCGGGTCGGGGGTCGGGCCGAACACTGAAGCTTTCTTT
cdr3_aa: CASSLAGSGVGPNTEAFF

j_call: TRBJ2-7
clone_size: NA
d_call: NA
v_call: TRBV19
cdr3_nt: TGTGCCAGTAGTACTCGACTCGAGAGCTCCTACGAGCAGTACTTC
cdr3_aa: CASSTRLESSYEQYF

j_call: TRBJ2-5
clone_size: NA
d_call: TRBD2
v_call: TRBV6-5
cdr3_nt: TGTGCCAGCATCTTGGGACTAACCCAAGAGACCCAGTACTTC
cdr3_aa: CASILGLTQETQYF